These 24 T cell receptor beta chains originate from one sample sequenced in a study of blood T cells in healthy people across ages. Primers used in a second PCR of about 6 to 11 cycles were a sample-barcoded 5' primer and a J-beta primer mix. TCRdb passed the 5' RACE reads through MiXCR, listing each CDR3 protein once. The table lists about 580,000 distinct CDR3 sequences, around half of them singletons. Sequencing was carried out using blood. The source of these receptors is a man at least 80 years old in good health.

This clonotype was seen just once. The CDR3 region is CASSLGSSVSSYNEQFF. CDR3 coding DNA: TGCGCCAGCAGCTTGGGTAGTAGCGTGAGCTCCTACAATGAGCAGTTCTTC. J is TRBJ2-1 and V is TRBV5-1; a possible D gene is TRBD2 (5 bases). Germline CDR1 reads SGHRS; CDR2 reads YFSETQ. The length of the CDR3 is 17 residues. Trimming removed 0 bases at V and 0 bases at J, with 13 bases between.

The table lists this clonotype with a count of one. Since a much larger clone is just one base distant, this may be a read error. The CDR3 carries no conserved terminal phenylalanine or tryptophan, so it likely arises from a read error. This chain links TRBV20-1 with TRBJ2-1, with D perhaps being TRBD1 or TRBD2 (5 bases each). The V end was cut by 8 bases, the J end by 4 bases, with 18 bases between. This CDR3 is 14 amino acids long. CDR1 is DFQATT and CDR2 is SNEGSKA in the germline V gene (reference sequence). The CDR3 protein is CSLRVDWGYNEQFL. The CDR3 DNA sequence: TGCAGTCTCCGCGTTGACTGGGGGTACAATGAGCAGTTCTTA.

The chain has TRBV12-3 or TRBV12-4 and TRBJ1-2, with 11 bases fitting TRBD1. This CDR3 has 16 residues. The junction had 8 bases not matched to a gene; V was cut back by 5 bases and J by 3 bases. The CDR3: CASSLRTGGAYYGYTF. CDR3 coding DNA: TGTGCCAGCAGTCTCCGGACAGGGGGCGCATACTATGGCTACACCTTC.

This clonotype was picked up many times. The gene calls are TRBV7-9 and TRBJ1-2; D is unresolved. The CDR3 spans 12 residues. Germline CDR1 and CDR2: SEHNR and FQNEAQ (reference sequence). Trimming cost V 3 bases and J 5 bases, with 7 bases left between them. CDR3 region: CASSFGGYGYTF. CDR3 in DNA: TGTGCCAGCAGCTTTGGCGGTTATGGCTACACCTTC.

This chain joins TRBV30 and TRBJ2-1; the D gene is possibly TRBD2 (6 bases). CDR1 is GTSNPN and CDR2 is SVGIG in the germline V gene (reference sequence). Trimming shortened V by 3 bases and J by 1 base, and 13 bases separated the two germline ends. The CDR3 consists of 15 residues. This chain's CDR3 is CAWRPAEGSYNEQFF. CDR3 in DNA: TGTGCCTGGAGGCCCGCGGAGGGGTCCTACAATGAGCAGTTCTTC.

The CDR3 coding sequence is TGCACCGCGGACGGTAGAGATTCGAATGGCTACACCTTC. Translation: CTADGRDSNGYTF. The rearrangement links TRBV20-1 to TRBJ1-2; no definite D call. Germline loops: CDR1 DFQATT, CDR2 SNEGSKA (reference sequence). This CDR3 is 13 amino acids long.

As regards this clonotype: Germline is not matched at one junction end, which may reflect a read error. The chain has TRBV4-2 and TRBJ1-2, with no clear D. The CDR3 is 12 residues long. From germline, CDR1 is LGHNA and CDR2 YNFKEQ. The CDR3 loop is CAGSQDSYGYTF. The CDR3 nucleotides read TGTGCCGGCAGCCAAGATAGCTATGGCTACACCTTC.

This sequence joins TRBV7-2 and TRBJ2-7; 9 positions agree with TRBD1. The length of the CDR3 is 17 residues. After removal of 1 base from V and 2 bases from J, the junction contained 9 bases not matched to a gene. In germline, CDR1 is SGHTA, CDR2 FQGNSA. The CDR3: CASSLGFSGQGTYEQYF. CDR3 coding DNA: TGTGCCAGCAGCTTAGGTTTTTCAGGACAGGGGACCTACGAGCAGTACTTC.

The chain has TRBV2 and TRBJ2-1, with unresolved D. V lost 0 bases to trimming and J lost 10 bases, with 13 bases between them. The CDR3 runs to 14 residues. CDR1 is SNHLY, CDR2 FYNNEI, per germline. The CDR3 DNA is TGTGCCAGCAGTGAAGCATTACCCTACGGCGAGCAGTTCTTC. As protein: CASSEALPYGEQFF.

The J gene is TRBJ2-5, the V gene TRBV10-3; 8 bases align to TRBD2. The CDR3 is made up of 13 amino acids. Per germline, CDR1 ENHRY and CDR2 SYGVKD. With V trimmed by 6 bases and J by 5 bases, 5 bases remained unmatched. CDR3 bases: TGTGCCATCAGGAGCCGGGGGGGGGAGACCCAGTACTTC. It yields the protein CAIRSRGGETQYF.

The chain couples TRBV29-1 to TRBJ2-3; no clear D. The CDR3 sequence is 10 residues long. Trimming cost V 4 bases and J 6 bases, with 5 bases left between them. Germline V gives CDR1 SQVTM, CDR2 ANQGSEA. Here the CDR3 DNA reads TGCAGCGTTGCCCTGGATACGCAGTATTTT. Its protein product is CSVALDTQYF.

This clonotype has at least ten counts. The chain carries TRBV6-5 and TRBJ1-2; 8 bases are shared with TRBD1. Germline V gives CDR1 MNHEY, CDR2 SVGAGI. J lost 4 bases, V lost 5 bases, and 6 bases had no gene match. The CDR3 length is 14 residues. The CDR3 is CASSNPGTGYGYTF. CDR3 coding DNA: TGTGCCAGCAGTAATCCCGGGACAGGCTATGGCTACACCTTC.

This clonotype was seen once. It may be a read error: a sequence one base away is much more abundant. The J gene is TRBJ2-7, the V gene TRBV6-6; D is possibly TRBD2 (7 bases). Trimming removed 11 bases at V and 1 base at J, with 18 bases between. This CDR3 spans 14 amino acids. CDR1 is MNHNY and CDR2 is SVGAGI in the germline V gene (reference sequence). This CDR3 is CAGTHGGRSYEQYF. CDR3 sequence (DNA): TGTGCCGGCACACACGGGGGGCGGTCCTACGAGCAGTACTTC.

This clonotype has just a few counts. The gene calls are TRBV20-1 and TRBJ2-1, with 7 bases identical to TRBD1. CDR1 and CDR2 from the germline V gene are DFQATT and SNEGSKA (reference sequence). The CDR3 is 17 residues long. The V gene end was trimmed by 1 base and the J gene end by 4 bases; junction bases not matched to a gene: 13. Here the CDR3 reads CSARVMDRSLPYNEQFF. In DNA, the CDR3 is TGCAGTGCTAGAGTTATGGACAGGTCCTTACCTTACAATGAGCAGTTCTTC.

This chain joins TRBV2 and TRBJ2-6, with D unresolved. V lost 4 bases and J 4 bases, leaving 11 bases between the germline ends. Per the germline V gene, CDR1 is SNHLY and CDR2 is FYNNEI. This CDR3 spans 15 amino acids. CDR3 region: CASSVSTGGANVLTF. The CDR3 nucleotides read TGTGCCAGCAGTGTGTCTACGGGCGGGGCCAACGTCCTGACTTTC.

The CDR3 DNA is TGCAGCGTTGAAGATGTCAGCTACAATGAGCAGTTCTTC. This encodes CSVEDVSYNEQFF. The gene calls are TRBV29-1 and TRBJ2-1; D is uncertain. The CDR3 spans 13 residues. V was cut by 0 bases and J by 3 bases, with 6 bases left in between. Germline V gene lookup returns CDR1 SQVTM and CDR2 ANQGSEA.

The CDR3 loop is CASRPPNQPQHF. CDR3 bases: TGTGCCAGCAGGCCTCCAAATCAGCCCCAGCATTTT. The chain joins TRBV6-2 or TRBV6-3 to TRBJ1-5; D is uncertain. Trimming removed 6 bases at V and 4 bases at J, with 7 bases between. Germline V gene lookup returns CDR1 MNHEY and CDR2 SVGEGT. The CDR3 is made up of 12 amino acids.

The J gene is TRBJ2-7, the V gene TRBV20-1; no firm D call. The J call may be in error: the DNA end matches TRBJ2-5 better. From germline, CDR1 is DFQATT and CDR2 SNEGSKA (reference sequence). The CDR3 is 14 amino acids. The CDR3 protein is CSARDRSPRETQYF. The CDR3, as DNA: TGCAGTGCTAGAGATCGGTCCCCTCGGGAGACCCAGTACTTC.

This clonotype appeared a single time. The chain links TRBV7-9 to TRBJ1-2, with TRBD1 matching over 8 bases. The V gene's germline CDR1 is SEHNR and CDR2 FQNEAQ (reference sequence). The trim removed 2 bases at V and 6 bases at J, leaving 5 bases unmatched. The CDR3 loop spans 14 amino acids. The CDR3 region has the DNA TGTGCCAGCAGCTTACAGGGGGCGTACGATGGCTACACCTTC. Translated, it gives CASSLQGAYDGYTF.

The CDR3 DNA follows: TGTGCCAGCAGACAGGAGGGGGGGAATGAAAAACTGTTTTTT. Translated, it gives CASRQEGGNEKLFF. The chain uses TRBV7-2 and TRBJ1-4; D is possibly TRBD1 (6 bases). Germline CDR1 SGHTA, CDR2 FQGNSA. Trimming removed 6 bases at V and 5 bases at J, with 13 bases between. The CDR3 spans 14 residues.

This chain joins TRBV12-5 and TRBJ2-1, with TRBD1 matching over 8 bases. Germline loops: CDR1 LGHNT, CDR2 FRNRAP. The CDR3 covers 17 residues. V dropped 0 bases and J dropped 0; count of bases not matched to a gene: 4. Written as DNA, the CDR3 is TGTGCTAGTGGTTTGGTACGGACAGGGAGCTCCTACAATGAGCAGTTCTTC. Residues: CASGLVRTGSSYNEQFF. Drawing the rest from reference TRBV12-5 and TRBJ2-1, the complete variable domain is DARVTQTPRHKVTEMGQEVTMRCQPILGHNTVFWYRQTMMQGLELLAYFRNRAPLDDSGMPKDRFSAEMPDATLATLKIQPSEPRDSAVYFCASGLVRTGSSYNEQFFGPGTRLTVL.

This clonotype was observed a handful of times. This chain uses TRBV5-1 with TRBJ2-1; D gene uncertain. Trimming took off 0 bases at V and 3 bases at J, with 7 bases between the two ends. The CDR3 runs to 14 residues. Germline values: CDR1 SGHRS, CDR2 YFSETQ. The CDR3 DNA follows: TGCGCCAGCAGCTTGGCCGGCTACTACAATGAGCAGTTCTTC. Its protein product is CASSLAGYYNEQFF.

The rearrangement joins TRBV7-8 to TRBJ1-5; D gene uncertain. The V gene's germline CDR1 is SGHVS and CDR2 FQNEAQ. V was pared by 0 bases and J by 9 bases, with 9 bases between. This CDR3 spans 13 amino acids. The CDR3 protein is CASSLAINRPQHF. The CDR3 nucleotides read TGTGCCAGCAGCTTAGCGATAAACCGGCCCCAGCATTTT.

This chain joins TRBV7-9 and TRBJ2-7; possible D gene TRBD2, 6 bases. The J call may be wrong; the DNA end is better matched by TRBJ2-5. Germline values: CDR1 SEHNR, CDR2 FQNEAQ (reference sequence). This CDR3 region has 15 residues. This CDR3 reads CASSPGGLRTETQYF. As DNA, the CDR3 is TGTGCCAGCAGCCCCGGAGGGTTGAGGACAGAGACCCAGTACTTC.